The T cell receptor (beta chain) under discussion was sequenced for a study of response to subunit inactivated influenza vaccine. Study-wide results and caveats: Researchers suggested that each seasonal influenza vaccination recruits few new T cells.

Each CDR3 protein gets one entry after TCRdb re-called the RT-PCR reads with MiXCR. The sample yields hundreds of thousands of distinct CDR3 sequences, 13% seen once. The germline V gene has CDR1 SNHLY and CDR2 FYNNEI. V lost 6 bases and J 0 bases, leaving 12 bases between the germline ends. This CDR3 region has 15 residues. With regard to this clonotype: Antigen: not known.

This clonotype was obtained from a man in his fifties who received an inactivated influenza vaccine. The sequencing used PBMCs from blood, collected about 40 days after vaccination. The chain links TRBV2 to TRBJ1-5, with D perhaps TRBD1 (6 bases). The CDR3 loop is CASREQGYSNQPQHF. The CDR3 DNA is TGTGCCAGCAGAGAGCAGGGGTATAGCAATCAGCCCCAGCATTTT.